This passage covers 28 T cell receptor beta chains from one sample sequenced in a study of long-term antiretroviral therapy in people with HIV (dated by TCRdb to 2022 to 2024). The immunoSEQ hsTCRB v3.0 assay was used at survey level resolution for TRB variable region sequencing. Sourced from immuneACCESS, this table was stored by TCRdb with only in-frame sequences that have V and J called. A share of the clones is absent; for the studies checked, an unresolved V gene accounts for under half, and the remainder has no known explanation. The sample table holds approximately 30,000 clones, of which 70% to 85% were seen once. 7.5% to 9.5% of the sample is held by the ten biggest clonotypes. The source was unsorted PBMCs, collected 3 years after starting antiretroviral therapy. All receptors come from a man in his forties with HIV.

This clone has a single count. This rearrangement joins TRBV4-1 to TRBJ2-7; unclear D gene. Germline V lookup: CDR1 MGHRA, CDR2 YSYEKL. CDR3 length equals 15 residues. V lost 1 base to trimming and J lost 0 bases, with 10 bases between them. In DNA form, the CDR3 reads TGCGCCAGCAGCCAAGGGACCGCTAGCTCCTACGAGCAGTACTTC. Its translation: CASSQGTASSYEQYF.

This clone showed up just once. The genes are TRBV7-2 and TRBJ1-1; TRBD1 agrees at 7 bases. Trimming removed 4 bases from V and 1 base from J; junction bases left unmatched: 0. Germline CDR1 SGHTA, CDR2 FQGNSA. The CDR3 runs to 13 residues. The CDR3 loop reads CASSWTGNTEAFF. CDR3 in DNA: TGTGCCAGCAGCTGGACAGGGAACACTGAAGCTTTCTTT.

The V and J genes are TRBV5-1 and TRBJ1-3; D uncertain. CDR3 length: 14 amino acids. V lost 4 bases and J lost 4, with 12 bases in between. Germline-derived CDR1 and CDR2 are SGHRS and YFSETQ. The CDR3 nucleotides read TGCGCCAGCAGCGGCGGGCAAAAAGGAAACACCATATATTTT. Translating it yields CASSGGQKGNTIYF. The full variable domain, its missing parts supplied by reference TRBV5-1 and TRBJ1-3, is KAGVTQTPRYLIKTRGQQVTLSCSPISGHRSVSWYQQTPGQGLQFLFEYFSETQRNKGNFPGRFSGRQFSNSRSEMNVSTLELGDSALYLCASSGGQKGNTIYFGEGSWLTVV.

The rearrangement uses TRBV19 and TRBJ1-6, with 7 bases lining up with TRBD1. J was trimmed by 6 bases and V by 4 bases; bases with no gene match: 3. This CDR3 has 14 residues. Per the germline V gene, CDR1 is LNHDA and CDR2 is SQIVND (reference sequence). The CDR3 loop reads CASSTGQVNSPLHF. CDR3 coding DNA: TGTGCCAGTAGTACCGGACAGGTTAATTCACCCCTCCACTTT.

The sample holds a few counts of this clone. The rearrangement uses TRBV6-4 and TRBJ2-7; TRBD1 matches at 8 bases. The CDR3 totals 16 residues. Germline CDR1 reads MRHNA; CDR2 reads SNTAGT. The trim removed 10 bases at V and 1 base at J, leaving 15 bases unmatched. This chain's CDR3 is CANYRDRRRNSYEQYF. As DNA, the CDR3 is TGTGCCAACTACCGGGACAGGCGACGGAATTCCTACGAGCAGTACTTC.

The chain is built from TRBV27 and TRBJ1-2; 11 bases match TRBD1. The CDR3 contains 16 residues. Germline-derived CDR1 and CDR2 are MNHEY and SMNVEV (reference sequence). V trimming: 6 bases; J trimming: 8 bases; junction bases outside the gene matches: 14. CDR3 bases: TGTGCCAGCAGCCCTGTCGTTGGACAGGGGGCAAGGGGCTACACCTTC. Translating gives CASSPVVGQGARGYTF.

The chain couples TRBV6-6 to TRBJ1-3; perhaps TRBD1 as D (5 bases). Germline CDR1 and CDR2: MNHNY and SVGAGI (reference sequence). The CDR3 length is 16 residues. With 5 bases removed from V and 5 bases from J, the gap between germline ends came to 19 bases. The CDR3 region has the DNA TGTGCCAGCAGTCAACGAAAAGGGGATTCGAGAAACACCATATATTTT. This encodes CASSQRKGDSRNTIYF.

Only one count was recorded for this clone. This chain joins TRBV5-1 and TRBJ2-7, with D possibly being TRBD1 (6 bases). This CDR3 is built from 15 residues. The germline CDR1 and CDR2 sequences are SGHRS and YFSETQ. The ends were cut back, 2 bases at V and 0 bases at J, with 12 bases in the middle. This CDR3 reads CASSLQTGSSYEQYF. CDR3 nucleotide sequence: TGCGCCAGCAGCTTACAAACAGGGTCCTCCTACGAGCAGTACTTC.

The V gene is TRBV6-5, the J gene TRBJ1-1; D remains unclear. The ends were cut back, 2 bases at V and 3 bases at J, with 7 bases in the middle. CDR3 length: 13 amino acids. The germline gives CDR1 MNHEY, CDR2 SVGAGI. In DNA form, the CDR3 reads TGTGCCAGCAGTTACGGCGAGGACACTGAAGCTTTCTTT. This gives the protein CASSYGEDTEAFF.

This sequence joins TRBV6-1 and TRBJ2-7; TRBD1 or TRBD2 may be the D gene (5 bases each). The CDR3 consists of 15 residues. The germline V gene encodes CDR1 MNHNS and CDR2 SASEGT. Trimming removed 4 bases from V and 1 base from J, with 14 bases in between. The CDR3 is CASSVLGTESYEQYF. For the CDR3, the DNA is TGTGCCAGCAGTGTCCTTGGGACGGAGTCCTACGAGCAGTACTTC.

J is TRBJ2-3 and V is TRBV7-6; D possibly corresponds to TRBD2 (5 bases). CDR3 size: 12 residues. V was trimmed by 5 bases and J by 9 bases, leaving 12 bases between them. Looked up from germline, CDR1 is SGHVS and CDR2 is FNYEAQ. The CDR3 spells CASSIKSGTQYF. The CDR3, as DNA: TGTGCCAGCAGCATTAAGTCGGGGACGCAGTATTTT. Full variable domain (remainder filled in from reference TRBV7-6 and TRBJ2-3): GAGVSQSPRYKVTKRGQDVALRCDPISGHVSLYWYRQALGQGPEFLTYFNYEAQQDKSGLPNDRFSAERPEGSISTLTIQRTEQRDSAMYRCASSIKSGTQYFGPGTRLTVL.

The chain recombines TRBV14 with TRBJ2-1; 7 bases line up with TRBD2. Germline V gives CDR1 SGHDN, CDR2 FVKESK. The CDR3 extends over 18 amino acids. J was trimmed by 2 bases and V by 0 bases; bases with no gene match: 10. CDR3 protein: CASSQDLLTGGPYNEQFF. The CDR3 DNA reads as TGTGCCAGCAGCCAAGATCTCTTGACGGGAGGACCCTACAATGAGCAGTTCTTC.

The CDR3 loop reads CASSQNRQPPVGSYNEQFF. CDR3 DNA sequence: TGTGCCAGCAGCCAGAACCGTCAACCACCGGTCGGCTCCTACAATGAGCAGTTCTTC. The V and J genes are TRBV4-2 and TRBJ2-1; D ambiguous. The V gene lost 3 bases and the J gene lost 0 bases, with 21 bases spanning the gap. Germline lookup yields CDR1 LGHNA and CDR2 YNFKEQ. This CDR3 is 19 amino acids long.

This chain links TRBV7-8 with TRBJ2-1, with 8 bases matching TRBD1. Germline V gene lookup returns CDR1 SGHVS and CDR2 FQNEAQ. This CDR3 is 22 amino acids long. V was clipped by 4 bases and J by 0 bases; unmatched bases: 23. The CDR3 here is CASSSSGQGEIHQDFSYNEQFF. The CDR3 DNA follows: TGTGCCAGCAGCTCCAGTGGACAGGGAGAAATACACCAAGACTTCTCCTACAATGAGCAGTTCTTC. The full variable domain, with the rest looked up from reference TRBV7-8 and TRBJ2-1, is GAGVSQSPRYKVAKRGQDVALRCDPISGHVSLFWYQQALGQGPEFLTYFQNEAQLDKSGLPSDRFFAERPEGSVSTLKIQRTQQEDSAVYLCASSSSGQGEIHQDFSYNEQFFGPGTRLTVL.

V usage is TRBV6-1 and J usage is TRBJ2-1; 7 bases align to TRBD2. The CDR3 spans 17 residues. Per germline, CDR1 MNHNS and CDR2 SASEGT. Germline trimming cut 0 bases from V and 7 bases from J; bases unmatched to any gene: 12. CDR3 loop: CASSEAARGRGVNEQFF. CDR3 DNA: TGTGCCAGCAGTGAAGCGGCCCGCGGGAGAGGAGTGAATGAGCAGTTCTTC.

The CDR3 sequence: CASSRGQVWKSTEAFF. CDR3 DNA: TGTGCCAGCAGCCGCGGACAGGTGTGGAAGAGCACTGAAGCTTTCTTT. The chain couples TRBV9 to TRBJ1-1, with TRBD1 identical over 7 bases. Germline V lookup: CDR1 SGDLS, CDR2 YYNGEE. Trimming cost V 4 bases and J 4 bases; bases outside gene matches: 13. This CDR3 is 16 amino acids long.

The V gene is TRBV7-6, the J gene TRBJ1-4; TRBD1 might be the D (5 bases). This CDR3 comprises 18 residues. CDR1 is SGHVS and CDR2 is FNYEAQ in the germline V gene. Trimming took off 2 bases at V and 0 bases at J, with 16 bases between the two ends. This CDR3 is CASSLRGPGLTTNEKLFF. CDR3 bases: TGTGCCAGCAGCTTACGCGGGCCAGGGTTAACAACTAATGAAAAACTGTTTTTT.

The chain uses TRBV6-1 and TRBJ2-1, with 7 bases fitting TRBD2. After removal of 1 base from V and 7 bases from J, the junction contained 10 bases not matched to a gene. Looked up from germline, CDR1 is MNHNS and CDR2 is SASEGT. This CDR3 contains 16 residues. The CDR3 DNA sequence: TGTGCCAGCAGTGAAGTAGGCGGGAGAAATTGGAATGAGCAGTTCTTC. It codes for CASSEVGGRNWNEQFF.

This clone has a single count. The V call is TRBV29-1, the J call TRBJ1-3; perhaps TRBD1 as D (6 bases). CDR3 length: 15 amino acids. Trimming pared 7 bases from V and 4 bases from J, leaving 20 bases between. The germline V gene has CDR1 SQVTM and CDR2 ANQGSEA. The DNA of the CDR3 is TGCAGCGCCGCGAGACAGGCTGTGGGCGGAAACACCATATATTTT. The encoded protein is CSAARQAVGGNTIYF.

The chain recombines TRBV28 with TRBJ2-7; the D gene is possibly TRBD2 (5 bases). V was cut by 6 bases and J by 2 bases, with 8 bases left in between. Germline V gene lookup returns CDR1 MDHEN and CDR2 SYDVKM. This CDR3 is 12 amino acids long. In DNA form, the CDR3 reads TGTGCCAGCAGACGGGGAGCCTACGAGCAGTACTTC. It codes for CASRRGAYEQYF.

This clone was counted only a few times. The V call is TRBV5-5, the J call TRBJ1-1; no reliable D call. The CDR3 length is 11 residues. In germline, CDR1 is SGHKS, CDR2 YYEKEE (reference sequence). V lost 4 bases to trimming and J lost 0 bases, with 1 base between them. The chain's CDR3 is CASSMNTEAFF. The CDR3 nucleotides are TGTGCCAGCAGCATGAACACTGAAGCTTTCTTT.

This clone was picked up one time. This chain links TRBV5-6 with TRBJ2-2, with TRBD2 matching 9 bases. With 4 bases clipped from V and 0 bases from J, the junction kept 4 bases outside the gene matches. The CDR3 has 16 amino acids. Germline CDR1 reads SGHDT; CDR2 reads YYEEEE. CDR3 nucleotides: TGTGCCAGCAGCCTGGGACTAGCAACGAACACCGGGGAGCTGTTTTTT. Its protein is CASSLGLATNTGELFF.

This chain uses TRBV15 with TRBJ2-2, with 14 bases lining up with TRBD2. In germline, CDR1 is LNHNV, CDR2 YYDKDF (reference sequence). The CDR3 extends over 17 amino acids. The J segment lost 5 bases and the V segment lost 1 base, leaving 3 bases of the junction unmatched. The CDR3 loop is CATSRGGLAGDTGELFF. CDR3 nucleotide sequence: TGTGCCACCAGCAGAGGGGGACTAGCGGGAGATACCGGGGAGCTGTTTTTT.

This chain joins TRBV12-5 and TRBJ1-1, with TRBD1 matching 10 bases. Germline V gene lookup returns CDR1 LGHNT and CDR2 FRNRAP. V gave up 2 bases and J gave up 8 bases; unmatched junction bases: 8. The CDR3 sequence is 15 residues long. The CDR3 protein is CASGLYRDRGPEAFF. The CDR3 DNA is TGTGCTAGTGGTTTGTACCGGGACAGGGGCCCCGAAGCTTTCTTT.

The chain is built from TRBV9 and TRBJ2-2; 9 bases match TRBD1. The CDR3 is 14 residues long. With 5 bases clipped from V and 6 bases from J, the junction kept 5 bases outside the gene matches. CDR1 is SGDLS and CDR2 is YYNGEE in the germline V gene. For the CDR3, the DNA is TGTGCCAGCAGTCGGGACAGGGCTTCCGGGGAGCTGTTTTTT. Its protein is CASSRDRASGELFF.

The chain carries TRBV2 and TRBJ2-1; the match to TRBD2 covers 14 bases. Germline V gives CDR1 SNHLY, CDR2 FYNNEI. This CDR3 has 18 amino acids. The trim removed 4 bases at V and 7 bases at J, leaving 12 bases unmatched. Here the CDR3 DNA reads TGTGCCAGCAGTGCGACTAGCGGGGGGGCAGGGTTCAGGAATGAGCAGTTCTTC. Translation: CASSATSGGAGFRNEQFF.

On this clone itself: Given the absence of the conserved phenylalanine or tryptophan at the CDR3 end, a read error is likely. The limits of the CDR3 on the DNA are not certain, so only TCRdb's listed CDR3 is given. The chain employs TRBV11-2 and TRBJ1-2; the table's D gene call, TRBD1, was not cross checked with the DNA. The CDR3 numbers 13 amino acids, ends counted. Germline V lookup: CDR1 SGHAT, CDR2 FQNNGV. The CDR3 is CASSLDRTGGYSL.

This CDR3 reads CASSPFRGQGIYEQYF. CDR3 bases: TGTGCCAGCAGCCCCTTTCGGGGACAGGGAATCTACGAGCAGTACTTC. The chain is built from TRBV9 and TRBJ2-7, with 9 positions matching TRBD1. The J segment lost 3 bases and the V segment lost 4 bases, leaving 11 bases of the junction unmatched. This CDR3 region has 16 residues. The germline gives CDR1 SGDLS, CDR2 YYNGEE.